Presented here are 12 T cell receptor beta chains from one specimen sequenced in a study of early stage breast cancer tumors. Produced via immunoSEQ multiplex PCR; TCRdb's table is partial and in-frame only. The sample carries more than 60,000 clones, approximately 79% recorded once. The source material was blood. These receptors originate from a person between 60 and 70 years old with breast cancer.

This chain links TRBV19 with TRBJ1-4; D might be TRBD1 (5 bases). The germline V gene encodes CDR1 LNHDA and CDR2 SQIVND (reference sequence). V was trimmed by 5 bases and J by 2 bases, leaving 15 bases between them. The CDR3 spans 16 residues. The CDR3 DNA sequence: TGTGCCAGTAGTTCCCCACGGGGGGGGACTAATGAAAAACTGTTTTTT. It codes for CASSSPRGGTNEKLFF.

V gene TRBV18 combines with J gene TRBJ2-2; 7 bases are shared with TRBD2. CDR3 size: 18 residues. The germline CDR1 and CDR2 sequences are KGHSH and LQKENI. J gave up 0 bases and V 3 bases, and 10 bases lay outside the gene matches. The CDR3 DNA follows: TGTGCCAGCTCACCCTTCCGTCTGGGAGGGACGAACACCGGGGAGCTGTTTTTT. Protein: CASSPFRLGGTNTGELFF.

This sequence joins TRBV15 and TRBJ2-7; D unclear. This CDR3 region has 12 residues. V dropped 0 bases and J dropped 5 bases, with 5 bases sitting between them. CDR1 is LNHNV, CDR2 YYDKDF, per germline (reference sequence). In DNA, the CDR3 is TGTGCCACCAGCAGAGATCCAGACGAGCAGTACTTC. Amino acid sequence: CATSRDPDEQYF.

The CDR3 nucleotides read TGTGCCAGCAGTTTATTAGCAGCGGGGGGAGAGACCCAGTACTTC. It encodes CASSLLAAGGETQYF. The rearrangement uses TRBV28 and TRBJ2-5; 9 bases are shared with TRBD2. V dropped 1 base and J dropped 4; count of bases not matched to a gene: 4. CDR3 length: 15 residues. CDR1 and CDR2 (germline): MDHEN, SYDVKM.

The J gene is TRBJ2-7, the V gene TRBV2, with a weak D call TRBD2 (5 bases). This CDR3 comprises 13 residues. Trimming shortened V by 7 bases and J by 4 bases, and 14 bases separated the two germline ends. The V gene's germline CDR1 is SNHLY and CDR2 FYNNEI. CDR3 sequence: CASMEESGYEQYF. The CDR3, as DNA: TGTGCCAGCATGGAGGAGTCAGGATACGAGCAGTACTTC.

The rearrangement joins TRBV4-2 to TRBJ2-1, with a possible D match to TRBD2 (6 bases). V lost 8 bases and J lost 5, with 19 bases in between. CDR3 length equals 15 residues. Germline values: CDR1 LGHNA, CDR2 YNFKEQ. The CDR3 DNA is TGTGCCAGCGGAGGGAGTCTAGCGCAAGACAATGAGCAGTTCTTC. This sequence encodes CASGGSLAQDNEQFF.

This chain links TRBV7-3 with TRBJ1-2; weak D call: TRBD1 (5 bases). The length of the CDR3 is 13 residues. Per germline, CDR1 SGHTA and CDR2 FQGTGA. Between the trimmed V and J ends, which lost 1 base and 8 bases, there was a span of 11 bases. CDR3 bases: TGTGCCAGCAGCTTAAGTGGGACGGCGGGCTACACCTTC. This gives the protein CASSLSGTAGYTF.

This chain uses TRBV5-1 with TRBJ2-7; TRBD2 matches 8 bases. V lost 7 bases, J lost 4 bases, and 7 bases stayed unmatched. Germline lookup yields CDR1 SGHRS and CDR2 YFSETQ. The CDR3 spans 13 residues. The CDR3, as DNA: TGCGCCAGCCGATCAACGGGAGGGTACGAGCAGTACTTC. Its protein is CASRSTGGYEQYF.

This clone showed up just a few times. The J gene is TRBJ2-2, the V gene TRBV7-6, with D possibly being TRBD1 (6 bases). CDR1 and CDR2 from the germline V gene are SGHVS and FNYEAQ. This CDR3 spans 16 amino acids. Trimming left V 1 base short and J 0 bases short, with 9 bases between. The CDR3 protein is CASSLDRVSNTGELFF. CDR3 nucleotides: TGTGCCAGCAGCTTAGACAGGGTATCGAACACCGGGGAGCTGTTTTTT. The full variable domain, in which reference TRBV7-6 and TRBJ2-2 provide the parts outside the CDR3, is GAGVSQSPRYKVTKRGQDVALRCDPISGHVSLYWYRQALGQGPEFLTYFNYEAQQDKSGLPNDRFSAERPEGSISTLTIQRTEQRDSAMYRCASSLDRVSNTGELFFGEGSRLTVL.

V and J are TRBV1 and TRBJ2-2; the table calls TRBD1, which could not be checked here. TRBV1 is an annotated pseudogene. The CDR3 has 17 residues. CDR3 loop: CTSSWDRGLSGTGELFF. The CDR3 coding sequence is TGCACCAGCAGCTGGGACAGGGGGCTTTCAGGGACCGGGGAGCTGTTTTTT.

The chain combines TRBV5-4 with TRBJ2-3; D is undetermined. Per the germline V gene, CDR1 is SGHNT and CDR2 is YYREEE (reference sequence). With 4 bases removed from V and 0 bases from J, the gap between germline ends came to 9 bases. This CDR3 spans 14 amino acids. The CDR3 DNA is TGTGCCAGCAGCCCTCAGCCTAGCACAGATACGCAGTATTTT. Translation: CASSPQPSTDTQYF.

The rearrangement links TRBV19 to TRBJ2-1; TRBD1 matches at 7 bases. Germline CDR1 and CDR2: LNHDA and SQIVND (reference sequence). This CDR3 comprises 14 residues. The junction had 7 bases not matched to a gene; V was cut back by 7 bases and J by 4 bases. The CDR3 DNA reads as TGTGCCAGTACCCGGGACAGCGTTTACAATGAGCAGTTCTTC. Its translation: CASTRDSVYNEQFF.